The source of this T cell receptor (beta chain) is a study of T cells after yellow fever vaccination. Study at large: SMART-Seq v4 Ultra Low Input served to prepare low-cell-number fractions. Findings of the study overall: Within FACS-sorted repertoires, abundant clonotypes contaminating from the bulk population could be present. Although most clonotypes did not, a small share appeared in both CD4 and CD8 compartments.

This clonotype was recorded many times. The antigen remains unidentified. Template switching with 5'RACE generated the TCR cDNA and added a universal primer site and UMIs. TCRdb redid the calling of the 5' RACE reads with MiXCR, one entry per CDR3 protein. The sample includes some 200,000 distinct CDR3 sequences, roughly 3.3% of them seen just once. The source was CD4+ T cells sorted from PBMCs, collected 10 days after the yellow fever booster vaccination. The sequence came from a man younger than 30 who received the YFV17D yellow fever vaccine.

The CDR3 protein is CASSHTGSPETQYF. In nucleotides, the CDR3 is TGTGCCAGCAGCCATACCGGGTCTCCGGAGACCCAGTACTTC. This chain joins TRBV7-3 and TRBJ2-5; unclear D gene. CDR3 length: 14 residues. Trimming removed 5 bases at V and 5 bases at J, with 15 bases between. Germline values: CDR1 SGHTA, CDR2 FQGTGA.